These 3 T cell receptor beta chains came from one sample sequenced in a study of T cell clusters in autoimmune cytopenias. TRB amplification used approximately 250 ng of peripheral blood genomic DNA. TRB rearrangements were amplified by touch-down multiplex PCR with mixed TRB-A/B primers. TCRdb re-called the multiplex PCR reads; every CDR3 protein appears as one record, without DNA. This table lists approximately 11,000 distinct CDR3 sequences. These data also formed part of another study, on T cell repertoires in aging, cancer and after chemotherapy.

Sequenced sample: peripheral blood. The receptor source for this set is a human donor in good health.

Measured by frequency, this clonotype is medium-sized (0.01 to 0.1%). The chain combines TRBV19 with TRBJ2-2; TCRdb names TRBD2, which stays unverified in the absence of DNA. Per the germline V gene, CDR1 is LNHDA and CDR2 is SQIVND (reference sequence). This CDR3 region has 15 residues. The CDR3 region is CASRRQRGDAGELFF. Full variable domain (remainder filled in from reference TRBV19 and TRBJ2-2): DGGITQSPKYLFRKEGQNVTLSCEQNLNHDAMYWYRQDPGQGLRLIYYSQIVNDFQKGDIAEGYSVSREKKESFPLTVTSAQKNPTAFYLCASRRQRGDAGELFFGEGSRLTVL.

V usage is TRBV6-2 or TRBV6-3 and J usage is TRBJ1-2. The germline gives CDR1 MNHEY, CDR2 SVGEGT. The CDR3 contains 17 residues. CDR3 protein: CASSYRDSNIRGYGYTF.

The chain recombines TRBV7-2 with TRBJ2-1; checking the TCRdb D call of TRBD2 is not possible without DNA. CDR1 and CDR2 from the germline V gene are SGHTA and FQGNSA. This CDR3 contains 14 residues. CDR3 sequence reads: CASSLGAGGDEQFF.